This T cell receptor (beta chain) is from a study of blood T cell repertoires in COVID-19 (dated by TCRdb to between 2020 and 2021). General notes on the study: Collaborator samples came from the United States, Italy and Spain and covered acute and convalescent phases of COVID-19. The material from the prospective study consisted of cDNA or gDNA derived from T cells, B-cell-depleted T cells, or PBMCs. The dataset comprised deeply sampled blood TCRbeta repertoires from subjects exposed to, actively infected with, or recovered from COVID-19. The repertoires were released in a freely available public database meant as a resource for research on the immune response to SARS-CoV-2. Samples came from the ongoing ImmuneRACE study (first 160 participants) plus 1,254 subjects from 6 global collaborators. Nearly every sample came with metadata listing a de-identified subject ID, COVID-19 status, age in years and sex. Where available, HLA class I and class II types were taken from metadata supplied by the sample provider and were not determined by assay-based typing. Here is what the overall study found, with its caveats: The quantity of clinical and demographic metadata differed by source and by participant and was supplied without curation.

In regard to this clone: Its antigen has not been determined. Qualities for individual bases were not recorded, and no much larger clone is one base off.

From a lookup of the germline V gene (reference sequence), CDR1 and CDR2 are LGHDT and YNNKEL. Relative to germline, V is 1 base shorter and J is 1 base shorter, with 3 bases between their ends. Including the terminal cysteine and phenylalanine, the CDR3 comprises 13 residues. Left in the record is the CDR3 DNA by itself, 39 bases read in frame from the first base. TCRbeta CDR3 regions were amplified from genomic DNA using the immunoSEQ Assay, a bias-controlled multiplex PCR. The paper's data handling went like this. The number of nucleated cells in each sample was estimated by amplification of reference gene primers within the assay. Sequence reads were collapsed and filtered to measure the absolute abundance of every unique TCRbeta CDR3 rearrangement. For each sample, productive Simpson clonality was calculated as the square root of Simpson's diversity index across productive rearrangements. The table comes from immuneACCESS by way of TCRdb, which keeps in-frame sequences with V and J called. Part of the clones is missing from these tables; in studies checked, under half for an unresolved V gene and the rest for unknown reasons. D and trimming were read from the DNA, whereas the V and J calls and clone size are those reported in that table. The sample contains some 50,000 clones, 65% to 85% of them found a single time. The ten largest account for roughly a fifth of the sample.

The collaborating institutions used their own protocols to collect whole blood in K2EDTA tubes. For TCRbeta analysis, collaborators shipped samples as frozen whole blood, isolated PBMCs, or DNA extracted from either of those sample types. Sequenced input: peripheral blood. The receptor was isolated from a human donor with active or convalescent COVID-19. The donor label of this sample is uncertain. This chain is built from TRBV3-1 (or the pseudogene TRBV3-2) and TRBJ2-3, with the D gene too uncertain to name. The DNA sequence is as follows: TGTGCCAGCAGCCAAGGCGGCACAGATACGCAGTATTTT. This translates into CASSQGGTDTQYF.